This passage covers 17 T cell receptor beta chains from one sample sequenced in a study of shared clonotypes between healthy human individuals. TCRdb's table, derived via immunoSEQ multiplex PCR, lists solely in-frame clones and lacks some. The table has about 450,000 clones, roughly 77% seen once; the top ten hold roughly an eighth. The sequenced sample was PBMCs. The receptors originated from a middle-aged woman in good health. Some clones in this sample may be carry-over from other donors' samples.

Comments on this clone: Different DNA sequences within this sample yield the same CDR3. The genes are TRBV6-5 and TRBJ1-4, with 7 bases lining up with TRBD1. The CDR3 contains 14 residues. Per germline, CDR1 MNHEY and CDR2 SVGAGI. V shed 5 bases and J 4 bases; nucleotides not matched to a gene: 4. In DNA form, the CDR3 reads TGTGCCAGCAGTCAGGGGGGGCGTAATGAAAAACTGTTTTTT. Its translation is CASSQGGRNEKLFF.

V and J are TRBV15 and TRBJ1-5; D not resolved. The ends were cut back, 2 bases at V and 6 bases at J, with 11 bases in the middle. Germline CDR1 is LNHNV and CDR2 is YYDKDF (reference sequence). This CDR3 spans 14 amino acids. In nucleotides, the CDR3 is TGTGCCACCAGCAGAAACGGAGTAGGTCAGCCCCAGCATTTT. This translates into CATSRNGVGQPQHF.

V is TRBV5-1 and J is TRBJ2-7, with D perhaps matching TRBD1 or TRBD2 (5 bases each). CDR3 size: 14 residues. CDR1 is SGHRS and CDR2 is YFSETQ in the germline V gene. The ends were cut back, 0 bases at V and 6 bases at J, with 13 bases in the middle. The CDR3 DNA sequence: TGCGCCAGCAGCTTGGCCAATCGGGACGGCGAGCAGTACTTC. Protein product: CASSLANRDGEQYF. The full variable domain, its missing parts supplied by reference TRBV5-1 and TRBJ2-7, is KAGVTQTPRYLIKTRGQQVTLSCSPISGHRSVSWYQQTPGQGLQFLFEYFSETQRNKGNFPGRFSGRQFSNSRSEMNVSTLELGDSALYLCASSLANRDGEQYFGPGTRLTVT.

The chain recombines TRBV7-9 with TRBJ2-3; perhaps TRBD1 as D (6 bases). Trimming cost V 1 base and J 0 bases, with 17 bases left between them. This CDR3 is 18 amino acids long. The germline CDR1 and CDR2 sequences are SEHNR and FQNEAQ (reference sequence). CDR3 nucleotides: TGTGCCAGCAGCTTAGTTTCTCAGGGGATCACTAGCACAGATACGCAGTATTTT. Translation: CASSLVSQGITSTDTQYF.

With regard to this clone: Additional DNA sequences in this sample encode the identical CDR3. The J gene is TRBJ2-3, the V gene TRBV6-4; TRBD1 aligns across 7 bases. After removal of 5 bases from V and 0 bases from J, the junction contained 2 bases not matched to a gene. CDR1 MRHNA and CDR2 SNTAGT come from the germline V gene. This CDR3 contains 14 residues. The CDR3 DNA is TGTGCCAGCAGTAGGGACAGCAGCACAGATACGCAGTATTTT. Protein: CASSRDSSTDTQYF.

This clone was seen once. This sequence joins TRBV30 and TRBJ2-7; D unclear. The germline V gene has CDR1 GTSNPN and CDR2 SVGIG (reference sequence). The length of the CDR3 is 13 residues. Between the trimmed V and J ends, which lost 2 bases and 1 base, there was a span of 9 bases. The CDR3 reads CAWSIRTSYEQYF. The CDR3, as DNA: TGTGCCTGGAGTATAAGGACGTCCTACGAGCAGTACTTC.

The chain uses TRBV19 and TRBJ2-7; TRBD2 is a possible D gene (5 bases). Germline assignment: CDR1 LNHDA and CDR2 SQIVND (reference sequence). Between the trimmed V and J ends, which lost 3 bases and 0 bases, there was a span of 12 bases. The CDR3 loop spans 15 amino acids. The CDR3 reads CASSILRGFSYEQYF. The CDR3, as DNA: TGTGCCAGTAGTATCCTGAGAGGGTTCTCCTACGAGCAGTACTTC.

The chain has TRBV7-9 and TRBJ2-5; perhaps TRBD1 as D (6 bases). TRBJ2-7 explains the end of the DNA better; the J call may be wrong. The V gene's germline CDR1 is SEHNR and CDR2 FQNEAQ (reference sequence). CDR3 length equals 15 residues. The CDR3 nucleotides read TGTGCCAGCAGCTCTCCATCGGTGGGGGCAGACGAGCAGTACTTC. Its protein is CASSSPSVGADEQYF.

The chain links TRBV21-1 to TRBJ1-4; the table's D call, TRBD1, was not checked against the DNA. TRBV21-1 is described as a pseudogene. The CDR3 sequence is 14 residues long. This CDR3 reads CASSPRGCYEKLFF. CDR3 nucleotides: TGTGCCAGCAGCCCCAGGGGGTGCTATGAAAAACTGTTTTTT.

V usage is TRBV5-1 and J usage is TRBJ2-7; TRBD2 might be the D (6 bases). Germline V gene lookup returns CDR1 SGHRS and CDR2 YFSETQ. This CDR3 has 12 residues. V was pared by 4 bases and J by 6 bases, with 11 bases between. The CDR3 sequence is CASSVGSVEQYF. The CDR3 nucleotides are TGCGCCAGCAGCGTCGGGAGTGTCGAGCAGTACTTC. Looking up the rest from reference TRBV5-1 and TRBJ2-7 gives the full variable domain: KAGVTQTPRYLIKTRGQQVTLSCSPISGHRSVSWYQQTPGQGLQFLFEYFSETQRNKGNFPGRFSGRQFSNSRSEMNVSTLELGDSALYLCASSVGSVEQYFGPGTRLTVT.

This clone came up a few times. The J gene is TRBJ2-7, the V gene TRBV7-6, with D perhaps TRBD1 or TRBD2 (6 bases each). The CDR3 spans 15 residues. Trimming took off 5 bases at V and 5 bases at J, with 19 bases between the two ends. Germline V lookup: CDR1 SGHVS, CDR2 FNYEAQ. The CDR3 protein is CASSLGGTLWDEQYF. CDR3 DNA: TGTGCCAGCAGCCTAGGGGGGACCCTATGGGACGAGCAGTACTTC.

This clone was seen once. V gene TRBV28 combines with J gene TRBJ1-1; 7 bases match TRBD1. The CDR3 has 15 amino acids. The J segment lost 1 base and the V segment lost 6 bases, leaving 8 bases of the junction unmatched. Germline V gene lookup returns CDR1 MDHEN and CDR2 SYDVKM. This CDR3 reads CASRDWTGQNTEAFF. The CDR3 DNA is TGTGCCAGCAGAGATTGGACAGGTCAGAACACTGAAGCTTTCTTT.

This clone occurred a few times. The CDR3 protein is CASSEELKQYF. DNA for the CDR3: TGTGCCAGCAGTGAAGAGCTTAAGCAGTACTTC. V and J are TRBV2 and TRBJ2-7; no clear D. The V end was cut by 1 base, the J end by 8 bases, with 6 bases between. CDR3 length equals 11 residues. CDR1 and CDR2 from the germline V gene are SNHLY and FYNNEI.

This clone was seen more than once but under ten times. V gene TRBV2 combines with J gene TRBJ1-5; 8 bases agree with TRBD1. The ends lost 6 bases at V and 2 bases at J; junction bases unmatched: 3. Per the germline V gene, CDR1 is SNHLY and CDR2 is FYNNEI. This CDR3 has 14 amino acids. The DNA for the CDR3 is TGTGCCAGCAGCCCACAGGGGGGCAATCAGCCCCAGCATTTT. This gives the protein CASSPQGGNQPQHF.

This clone has more than one count but fewer than ten. V gene TRBV6-5 combines with J gene TRBJ2-5; the match to TRBD2 covers 15 bases. CDR3 length equals 15 residues. J was trimmed by 5 bases and V by 6 bases; bases with no gene match: 4. CDR1 is MNHEY and CDR2 is SVGAGI in the germline V gene. DNA of the CDR3: TGTGCCAGCAGACCCGGACTAGCGGGAGGGGAGACCCAGTACTTC. As protein: CASRPGLAGGETQYF.

V and J are TRBV5-4 and TRBJ1-2, with D uncertain. This CDR3 comprises 14 residues. Germline V lookup: CDR1 SGHNT, CDR2 YYREEE (reference sequence). Between the trimmed V and J ends, which lost 0 bases and 8 bases, there was a span of 14 bases. CDR3 amino acids: CASSLENTGGGYTF. The CDR3 bases are TGTGCCAGCAGCTTGGAGAACACCGGAGGCGGCTACACCTTC.

This clone was seen a few times. The V call is TRBV10-3, the J call TRBJ2-2, with unresolved D. With 2 bases removed from V and 6 bases from J, the gap between germline ends came to 10 bases. The germline CDR1 and CDR2 sequences are ENHRY and SYGVKD. The CDR3 contains 14 residues. CDR3 DNA: TGTGCCATCAGTGAGGCAGGCGGTCCCGGGGAGCTGTTTTTT. Residues: CAISEAGGPGELFF.